A single sample gave rise to the 27 T cell receptor beta chains below, sequenced in a study of T-cell memory formation after mild COVID-19. TCRdb re-called the 5' RACE reads with MiXCR, one entry per CDR3 protein. The top ten hold about 22% of the sample, which has about 400,000 distinct CDR3 sequences, over 15% seen once. The sample comprised PBMCs or a T cell subset sorted from them (not recorded which). These receptor sequences come from a man between 18 and 29 years old who had mild COVID-19 (a few samples of this study predate the infection). Cell type and time point are not known.

This clonotype was recorded a few times. The V gene is TRBV4-1, the J gene TRBJ2-1; 7 bases map to TRBD2. This CDR3 is 18 amino acids long. The junction had 18 bases not matched to a gene; V was cut back by 0 bases and J by 10 bases. Germline values: CDR1 MGHRA, CDR2 YSYEKL. The DNA of the CDR3 is TGCGCCAGCAGCCAAGATGCTAGCGGTTTCGGCCGGCTTCGAGAGCAGTTCTTC. Protein: CASSQDASGFGRLREQFF.

The chain links TRBV7-2 to TRBJ1-1; 8 nucleotides align to TRBD1. The CDR3 spans 16 residues. CDR1 is SGHTA, CDR2 FQGNSA, per germline. V lost 1 base to trimming and J lost 5 bases; unmatched junction nucleotides: 9. DNA for the CDR3: TGTGCCAGCAGCTTAGTTGGTCACAGGGGGTGGACTGAAGCTTTCTTT. It translates to CASSLVGHRGWTEAFF.

This clonotype was seen a few times. The J gene is TRBJ2-3, the V gene TRBV27; no clear D gene. Germline CDR1 and CDR2: MNHEY and SMNVEV (reference sequence). The CDR3 has 13 amino acids. Trimming cost V 2 bases and J 8 bases, with 11 bases left between them. The CDR3 sequence is CASSLLVEGTQYF. The DNA for the CDR3 is TGTGCCAGCAGTTTACTGGTCGAAGGTACGCAGTATTTT.

This sequence joins TRBV20-1 and TRBJ2-1; D possibly corresponds to TRBD1 (6 bases). Trimming left V 6 bases short and J 4 bases short, with 16 bases between. The CDR3 totals 14 residues. Germline V gene lookup returns CDR1 DFQATT and CDR2 SNEGSKA (reference sequence). CDR3 in amino acids: CSAHPKDSYNEQFF. As DNA, the CDR3 is TGCAGTGCCCACCCTAAGGACAGTTACAATGAGCAGTTCTTC.

This clonotype was counted a few times. The rearrangement joins TRBV7-8 to TRBJ2-1; D is unclear. V was trimmed by 7 bases and J by 7 bases, leaving 17 bases between them. The CDR3 is made up of 14 amino acids. CDR1 SGHVS and CDR2 FQNEAQ come from the germline V gene. Here the CDR3 reads CASTSRRLGNEQFF. The CDR3 DNA follows: TGTGCCAGCACCTCGAGGAGATTGGGGAATGAGCAGTTCTTC.

V usage is TRBV27 and J usage is TRBJ2-1; D uncertain. V shed 3 bases and J shed 7 bases, with 7 bases lying between them. The length of the CDR3 is 12 residues. The germline gives CDR1 MNHEY, CDR2 SMNVEV (reference sequence). The CDR3 DNA reads TGTGCCAGCAGTTTTGCAGCAAATGAGCAGTTCTTC. Translating it yields CASSFAANEQFF.

This clonotype was counted only a few times. V and J are TRBV7-6 and TRBJ2-1, with 9 bases matching TRBD2. CDR1 is SGHVS, CDR2 FNYEAQ, per germline. The CDR3 totals 14 residues. V lost 5 bases to trimming and J lost 5 bases; unmatched junction nucleotides: 4. The CDR3, as DNA: TGTGCCAGCAGCCCGGGACTAGCCCACAATGAGCAGTTCTTC. Translation: CASSPGLAHNEQFF.

The chain combines TRBV5-5 with TRBJ2-1, with TRBD2 matching over 7 bases. Germline CDR1 is SGHKS and CDR2 is YYEKEE (reference sequence). Unmatched junction bases numbered 9, after V lost 4 bases and J lost 8 bases. This CDR3 contains 14 residues. The CDR3 nucleotides are TGTGCCAGCAGCCCCGTGACTAGCATCCATGAGCAGTTCTTC. Amino acids: CASSPVTSIHEQFF.

The chain joins TRBV7-2 to TRBJ2-6; 7 positions agree with TRBD1. The CDR3 is 19 amino acids. CDR1 is SGHTA and CDR2 is FQGNSA in the germline V gene. Trimming took 6 bases from V and 1 from J; bases not matched to a gene: 15. The CDR3 protein is CASRRYRDRSYSGANVLTF. The CDR3 nucleotides are TGTGCCAGCAGAAGGTATCGGGACAGATCTTATTCTGGGGCCAACGTCCTGACTTTC.

The DNA of the CDR3 is TGTGCCAGCAGCCCAGAGACCGGGGAGCTGTTTTTT. It codes for CASSPETGELFF. The genes are TRBV7-9 and TRBJ2-2; D is ambiguous. Trimming stripped 5 bases from V and 5 bases from J, with 6 bases between. CDR1 SEHNR and CDR2 FQNEAQ come from the germline V gene (reference sequence). The CDR3 contains 12 residues.

The gene calls are TRBV7-2 and TRBJ1-1, with no clear D. Germline V gene sequence: CDR1 SGHTA, CDR2 FQGNSA. V was cut by 4 bases and J by 4 bases, with 10 bases left in between. The CDR3 covers 13 residues. The chain's CDR3 is CASSSGMITEAFF. CDR3 DNA sequence: TGTGCCAGCAGCTCCGGGATGATCACTGAAGCTTTCTTT.

As to this clonotype: Compared with germline, one end of the junction differs, possibly owing to a read error. The genes are TRBV7-2 and TRBJ1-1; D is unresolved. Germline V gene data show CDR1 as SGHTA and CDR2 as FQGNSA. The CDR3 contains 13 residues. The CDR3 here is CASSRLKSGEALF. The CDR3 bases are TGTGCCAGCAGCCGTCTAAAGTCAGGTGAAGCTTTATTT.

The table lists this clonotype with a few counts. The rearrangement joins TRBV9 to TRBJ1-4, with D hard to call. The V end was cut by 0 bases, the J end by 0 bases, with 9 bases between. The germline V gene has CDR1 SGDLS and CDR2 YYNGEE. The CDR3 extends over 16 amino acids. The CDR3 region is CASSVAVGATNEKLFF. CDR3 coding DNA: TGTGCCAGCAGCGTAGCTGTGGGAGCAACTAATGAAAAACTGTTTTTT. Full variable domain (remainder filled in from reference TRBV9 and TRBJ1-4): DSGVTQTPKHLITATGQRVTLRCSPRSGDLSVYWYQQSLDQGLQFLIQYYNGEERAKGNILERFSAQQFPDLHSELNLSSLELGDSALYFCASSVAVGATNEKLFFGSGTQLSVL.

This rearrangement joins TRBV12-3 or TRBV12-4 to TRBJ2-5, with 8 bases identical to TRBD2. CDR3 length: 16 amino acids. J gave up 3 bases and V 4 bases, and 10 bases lay outside the gene matches. The CDR3 bases are TGTGCCAGCAGTTCAGAGCGGCTAGCGGGCGAAGAGACCCAGTACTTC. Encoded protein: CASSSERLAGEETQYF.

The chain employs TRBV11-2 and TRBJ2-5, with 8 bases lining up with TRBD2. The length of the CDR3 is 15 residues. Germline assignment: CDR1 SGHAT and CDR2 FQNNGV. The ends lost 5 bases at V and 2 bases at J; junction bases unmatched: 7. DNA of the CDR3: TGTGCCAGCAGCCCTGGGACTAGGGAGCAAGAGACCCAGTACTTC. The encoded protein is CASSPGTREQETQYF.

The table lists this clonotype with a few counts. The chain carries TRBV18 and TRBJ1-6; D may be TRBD1 (5 bases). Germline assignment: CDR1 KGHSH and CDR2 LQKENI. The CDR3 spans 14 residues. Trimming shortened V by 3 bases and J by 8 bases, and 11 bases separated the two germline ends. The CDR3 spells CASSPQGGDSPLHF. In DNA, the CDR3 is TGTGCCAGCTCACCCCAGGGAGGGGATTCACCCCTCCACTTT. Full variable domain (rest looked up from reference TRBV18 and TRBJ1-6): NAGVMQNPRHLVRRRGQEARLRCSPMKGHSHVYWYRQLPEEGLKFMVYLQKENIIDESGMPKERFSAEFPKEGPSILRIQQVVRGDSAAYFCASSPQGGDSPLHFGNGTRLTVT.

The chain combines TRBV28 with TRBJ1-2; a weak D match, TRBD1 (5 bases). Germline V gene sequence: CDR1 MDHEN, CDR2 SYDVKM. The CDR3 runs 15 residues. Between the trimmed V and J ends, which lost 3 bases and 4 bases, there was a span of 15 bases. In DNA form, the CDR3 reads TGTGCCAGCAGTTTCAGAGACAGCGTCCTCTATGGCTACACCTTC. It is translated as CASSFRDSVLYGYTF.

At least ten counts were recorded for this clonotype. The genes are TRBV13 and TRBJ2-7; perhaps TRBD2 as D (5 bases). The CDR3 has 16 residues. The V end was cut by 2 bases, the J end by 2 bases, with 16 bases between. CDR1 and CDR2 from the germline V gene are PRHDT and FYEKMQ (reference sequence). The CDR3 protein is CASSLTSRTDPYEQYF. CDR3 DNA sequence: TGTGCCAGCAGCTTAACGTCCAGGACTGACCCCTACGAGCAGTACTTC.

The CDR3 DNA is TGTGCCACCAGCAGGGAGGGCGCCTACGAGCAGTACTTC. Its protein is CATSREGAYEQYF. The rearrangement joins TRBV15 to TRBJ2-7; tentative D call: TRBD2 (6 bases). Trimming took 3 bases from V and 2 from J, leaving 8 bases between them. The germline gives CDR1 LNHNV, CDR2 YYDKDF (reference sequence). The CDR3 runs to 13 residues.

The chain is built from TRBV10-1 and TRBJ2-3, with D perhaps TRBD1 (6 bases). This CDR3 is built from 14 residues. Between the trimmed V and J ends, which lost 4 bases and 2 bases, there was a span of 10 bases. Germline V gene sequence: CDR1 WNHNN, CDR2 SYGVQD (reference sequence). CDR3 sequence: CASSVGGPTDTQYF. CDR3 coding DNA: TGCGCCAGCAGTGTAGGGGGTCCCACAGATACGCAGTATTTT.

This chain links TRBV20-1 with TRBJ2-7; D is unclear. Germline lookup yields CDR1 DFQATT and CDR2 SNEGSKA (reference sequence). V was cut by 3 bases and J by 3 bases, with 12 bases left in between. The length of the CDR3 is 13 residues. The CDR3 nucleotides read TGCAGTGCTAGGGGTCCAGGAAACTACGAGCAGTACTTC. Translating it yields CSARGPGNYEQYF.

This clonotype was observed a few times. This chain connects TRBV9 to TRBJ2-1, with 7 bases lining up with TRBD2. J lost 4 bases, V lost 1 base, and 8 bases had no gene match. CDR3 length: 16 residues. Looked up from germline, CDR1 is SGDLS and CDR2 is YYNGEE. The CDR3: CASSVRGSGGYNEQFF. The CDR3 coding sequence is TGTGCCAGCAGCGTACGGGGGTCGGGGGGTTACAATGAGCAGTTCTTC.

The chain uses TRBV27 and TRBJ2-5; no clear D. From germline, CDR1 is MNHEY and CDR2 SMNVEV (reference sequence). The CDR3 length is 13 residues. The V and J ends lost 3 bases and 5 bases respectively, with 10 bases between them. DNA for the CDR3: TGTGCCAGCAGTTTCCGGGTCCGGGAGACCCAGTACTTC. Translating gives CASSFRVRETQYF.

This clonotype was recorded many times. V usage is TRBV5-1 and J usage is TRBJ2-5; D is uncertain. The CDR3 spans 12 residues. The V end was cut by 0 bases, the J end by 5 bases, with 5 bases between. Germline V gene data show CDR1 as SGHRS and CDR2 as YFSETQ. CDR3 in DNA: TGCGCCAGCAGCTTGGGGGTGGAGACCCAGTACTTC. It yields the protein CASSLGVETQYF.

The chain has TRBV7-6 and TRBJ2-1; TRBD2 aligns across 9 bases. V lost 4 bases, J lost 0 bases, and 7 bases stayed unmatched. The CDR3 sequence is 17 residues long. Per the germline V gene, CDR1 is SGHVS and CDR2 is FNYEAQ. CDR3 in amino acids: CASSSLGRGGSYNEQFF. As DNA, the CDR3 is TGTGCCAGCAGCTCCCTGGGGCGGGGGGGCTCCTACAATGAGCAGTTCTTC.

V gene TRBV11-3 combines with J gene TRBJ1-1; the match to TRBD1 covers 7 bases. V lost 5 bases to trimming and J lost 5 bases; unmatched junction nucleotides: 8. Looked up from germline, CDR1 is SGHNT and CDR2 is YENEEA. The CDR3 extends over 14 amino acids. CDR3 coding DNA: TGTGCCAGCAGCCCGACAGGGCGAGATACTGAAGCTTTCTTT. It encodes CASSPTGRDTEAFF.

The V call is TRBV12-3 or TRBV12-4, the J call TRBJ1-2; the D is unclear. This CDR3 spans 15 amino acids. V dropped 2 bases and J dropped 7 bases, with 17 bases sitting between them. The CDR3 is CASSLSSAGYGGYTF. The CDR3 nucleotides read TGTGCCAGCAGTTTATCCTCCGCGGGATACGGTGGCTACACCTTC.